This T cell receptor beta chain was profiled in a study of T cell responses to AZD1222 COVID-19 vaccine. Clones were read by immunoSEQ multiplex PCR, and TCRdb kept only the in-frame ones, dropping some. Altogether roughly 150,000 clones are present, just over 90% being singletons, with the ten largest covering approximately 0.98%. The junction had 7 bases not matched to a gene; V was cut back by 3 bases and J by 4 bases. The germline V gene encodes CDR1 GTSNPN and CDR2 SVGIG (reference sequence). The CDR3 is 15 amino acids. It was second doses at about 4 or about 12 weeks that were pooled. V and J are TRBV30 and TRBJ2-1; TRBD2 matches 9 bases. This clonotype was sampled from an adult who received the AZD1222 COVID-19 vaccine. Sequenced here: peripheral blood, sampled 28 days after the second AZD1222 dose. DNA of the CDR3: TGTGCCTGGAGCGATGAGACTAGCGGATACAATGAGCAGTTCTTC. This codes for CAWSDETSGYNEQFF.